The entry below gives a single T cell receptor beta chain sequence along with its context. The CDR3 has 16 residues. The germline V gene has CDR1 SGHNT and CDR2 YYREEE (reference sequence). V shed 4 bases and J 5 bases; nucleotides not matched to a gene: 7. In the original analysis: Estimates of nucleated cell counts were drawn from the amplification of reference gene primers. Profiled with immunoSEQ multiplex PCR; TCRdb holds only in-frame clones, not every one. From that table come the V and J calls and clone size; the DNA was used to work out D and trimming. Of over 45,000 clones in the sample, roughly 87% were seen once. The data originate from a study of blood T cell repertoires in COVID-19.

Sequencing input: peripheral blood. The clonotype was recovered from a man of 80 years or more in a cohort sampled during active COVID-19. This chain connects TRBV5-4 to TRBJ2-5; 14 bases are shared with TRBD2. The CDR3: CASSPGLAGVRETQYF. The DNA of the CDR3 is TGTGCCAGCAGCCCGGGACTAGCGGGAGTACGGGAGACCCAGTACTTC.